This record concerns one T cell receptor beta chain sequence. The target antigen is unknown. Unsorted whole blood yielded the total RNA, with T cells left unselected. In germline, CDR1 is DFQATT, CDR2 SNEGSKA (reference sequence). The length of the CDR3 is 12 residues. TCRdb re-called the 5' RACE reads and gives one entry per CDR3 protein, without DNA. In total, the table holds more than 75,000 distinct CDR3 sequences. The data derive from a study of monozygotic twins with inflammatory bowel disease. Study-wide results and caveats: Clonotype overlap with others was lower in IBD patients than in healthy twins, a difference that was greatest with disease activity. IBD patients showed reduced TCRbeta diversity (inverse Simpson) versus healthy co-twins.

What was sequenced was blood. The origin of this receptor is a human donor with ulcerative colitis or Crohn's disease, or a healthy co-twin of an affected twin (not recorded which). This sequence joins TRBV20-1 and TRBJ1-5. This chain's CDR3 is CSASKSNQPQDF.